Listed below are T cell receptor beta chains from one sample, sequenced in a study of graft-versus-host responses after intestinal transplantation. These receptors' targets are unknown. The table came from immunoSEQ multiplex PCR; TCRdb's copy has only in-frame clones and leaves some out. The sample includes over 120,000 clones, approximately 91% of them seen just once. The specimen comprised unstimulated CD4+ T cells sorted from spleen or lymph node cells, sampled before intestinal transplant. The receptors here all came from a human donor who received an intestinal transplant. The conserved cysteine and the conserved F or W are not part of the CDR3 here.

v_gene | CDR3aa
TRBV11-3 | ASSRLAGGDEQF
TRBV4-2 | ASSQGDRGQSEQY
TRBV5-8 | ASSLGTGVADTQY
TRBV19 | ASSDRDRGRETQY
TRBV6-5 | ASSSSRGRETQH
TRBV10-1 | ASSPLSRAGDNNEQF
TRBV30 | AWNEREYYNEQF
TRBV4-3 | ASSQEEGRAEAF
TRBV4-2 | ASSTRKEGADTQY
TRBV28 | ASSSAGMSQY
TRBV5-1 | ASRGGLNTEAF
TRBV4-1 | ASSQRTGLSDEQF
TRBV10-3 | ALRGPEDYEQY
TRBV7-2 | ASSLQGTDTQY
TRBV30 | AWTRTGASTDTQY
TRBV4-1 | ASSLGSLYNEQF
TRBV7-9 | ASSLRSGDRDYEQY
TRBV7-6 | ASSHPIQETQY
TRBV28 | ASSLNSPLH
TRBV27 | ASSLASGSPYEQY
TRBV12-5 | ASGLADKRLAGVNEQF
TRBV19 | ASIRGNQQNTEAF
TRBV6-1 | ASSRTGKDQPQH
TRBV4-1 | ASSWDGNQPQH